What follows are 24 T cell receptor beta chains derived from one specimen sequenced in a study of blood T cells in healthy people across ages. It was with a sample-barcoded 5' primer and a J-beta primer mix that a second PCR of about 7 to 12 cycles was run. One entry per CDR3 protein results from TCRdb running MiXCR on the 5' RACE reads. The table records about 1.6 million distinct CDR3 sequences, about 31% of them present only once. The sequenced material came from blood. These receptors came from a woman in her twenties or thirties in good health.

This clonotype was seen a handful of times. The V and J genes are TRBV28 and TRBJ2-5; 9 nucleotides agree with TRBD1. The CDR3 contains 13 residues. Germline CDR1 and CDR2: MDHEN and SYDVKM. After removal of 3 bases from V and 11 bases from J, the junction contained 7 bases not matched to a gene. The CDR3 here is CASSFATGGEQYF. The CDR3 coding sequence is TGTGCCAGCAGTTTCGCGACAGGGGGGGAGCAGTACTTC.

This clonotype has only a few counts. The genes are TRBV28 and TRBJ2-7, with 11 positions matching TRBD1. There are 14 residues in the CDR3. CDR1 is MDHEN, CDR2 SYDVKM, per germline. V was pared by 6 bases and J by 5 bases, with 6 bases of the junction left unmatched. The CDR3 reads CASRGTGGGNEQYF. CDR3 bases: TGTGCCAGCAGGGGGACAGGGGGAGGTAACGAGCAGTACTTC. The variable domain in full, completed from reference TRBV28 and TRBJ2-7, reads DVKVTQSSRYLVKRTGEKVFLECVQDMDHENMFWYRQDPGLGLRLIYFSYDVKMKEKGDIPEGYSVSREKKERFSLILESASTNQTSMYLCASRGTGGGNEQYFGPGTRLTVT.

This clonotype has a handful of counts. The V call is TRBV4-1, the J call TRBJ2-5; D gene uncertain. This CDR3 contains 15 residues. The germline V gene has CDR1 MGHRA and CDR2 YSYEKL. The V end was cut by 0 bases, the J end by 1 base, with 9 bases between. The CDR3 is CASSQEWASQETQYF. CDR3 sequence (DNA): TGCGCCAGCAGCCAAGAGTGGGCCTCCCAAGAGACCCAGTACTTC.

This clonotype came up a few times. The chain links TRBV6-4 to TRBJ2-6, with D possibly being TRBD2 (6 bases). Trimming took 0 bases from V and 4 from J, leaving 10 bases between them. CDR3 size: 16 residues. Germline CDR1 is MRHNA and CDR2 is SNTAGT. The CDR3 loop reads CASSDSAGSGANVLTF. Written as DNA, the CDR3 is TGTGCCAGCAGTGACTCCGCGGGGTCAGGGGCCAACGTCCTGACTTTC.

The chain uses TRBV7-6 and TRBJ1-1, with 12 bases identical to TRBD1. Germline lookup yields CDR1 SGHVS and CDR2 FNYEAQ. The V segment lost 4 bases and the J segment 5 bases; nucleotides outside the gene matches: 8. The CDR3 loop spans 16 amino acids. CDR3: CASSSGQGAGGTEAFF. CDR3 in DNA: TGTGCCAGCAGCTCGGGACAGGGGGCCGGTGGTACTGAAGCTTTCTTT.

This clonotype was detected only a few times. The chain carries TRBV5-1 and TRBJ2-1; TRBD2 matches at 13 bases. The V gene's germline CDR1 is SGHRS and CDR2 YFSETQ. V lost 4 bases to trimming and J lost 6 bases; unmatched junction nucleotides: 10. This CDR3 is 17 amino acids long. CDR3 bases: TGCGCCAGCAGCGGAGGACTAGCGGGAGATTCATCCAATGAGCAGTTCTTC. Its translation is CASSGGLAGDSSNEQFF.

This clonotype was detected only a few times. The CDR3 loop reads CASSLRLAGAITYEQYF. CDR3 coding DNA: TGTGCCAGCAGCTTAAGACTAGCGGGAGCCATTACCTACGAGCAGTACTTC. The chain links TRBV7-9 to TRBJ2-7, with 12 bases aligning to TRBD2. CDR3 length equals 17 residues. In germline, CDR1 is SEHNR, CDR2 FQNEAQ (reference sequence). Germline trimming cut 2 bases from V and 2 bases from J; bases unmatched to any gene: 7. Combining the CDR3 with reference TRBV7-9 and TRBJ2-7 gives the whole variable domain DTGVSQNPRHKITKRGQNVTFRCDPISEHNRLYWYRQTLGQGPEFLTYFQNEAQLEKSRLLSDRFSAERPKGSFSTLEIQRTEQGDSAMYLCASSLRLAGAITYEQYFGPGTRLTVT.

The chain has TRBV9 and TRBJ2-7, with D possibly TRBD2 on 5 matching bases. The V and J ends lost 0 bases and 3 bases respectively, with 13 bases between them. Germline V gene data show CDR1 as SGDLS and CDR2 as YYNGEE. The CDR3 is made up of 15 amino acids. CDR3 loop: CASSVGWGEGYEQYF. The CDR3 DNA sequence: TGTGCCAGCAGCGTAGGGTGGGGAGAGGGCTACGAGCAGTACTTC.

The rearrangement uses TRBV20-1 and TRBJ2-5; the D is unclear. The CDR3 consists of 14 residues. Trimming removed 3 bases at V and 11 bases at J, with 22 bases between. Germline V lookup: CDR1 DFQATT, CDR2 SNEGSKA (reference sequence). The CDR3 DNA reads as TGCAGTGCTAGTCCGGGCAGTACGATGAATGAGCAGTACTTC. It specifies CSASPGSTMNEQYF.

The rearrangement links TRBV7-6 to TRBJ1-1; D unresolved. V was shortened by 7 bases and J by 0 bases, with 9 bases between the two germline ends. This CDR3 has 13 residues. Germline CDR1 and CDR2: SGHVS and FNYEAQ. This CDR3 reads CASTKIMNTEAFF. The CDR3 DNA is TGTGCCAGCACCAAGATCATGAACACTGAAGCTTTCTTT.

The chain combines TRBV5-1 with TRBJ2-5, with D possibly being TRBD1 (6 bases). Germline V gene lookup returns CDR1 SGHRS and CDR2 YFSETQ. The CDR3 covers 14 residues. V gave up 5 bases and J gave up 5 bases, with 16 bases separating them. The CDR3: CASRTQSQGETQYF. DNA for the CDR3: TGCGCCAGCAGAACACAGTCTCAGGGGGAGACCCAGTACTTC.

About this clonotype: The junction does not match germline at one end; this may be a read error. This chain uses TRBV12-3 or TRBV12-4 with TRBJ2-1, with TRBD2 as a possible D gene (6 bases). This CDR3 contains 15 residues. CDR3 nucleotides: TGTGCCAGCAGTTTAGGACTAGTAGGTTACAGTGAGCAGTTCTTC. The encoded protein is CASSLGLVGYSEQFF.

The chain is built from TRBV20-1 and TRBJ2-1, with TRBD2 identical over 9 bases. Germline V lookup: CDR1 DFQATT, CDR2 SNEGSKA (reference sequence). V lost 5 bases and J lost 7; bases outside the gene matches: 12. The CDR3 consists of 15 residues. The CDR3 spells CSAPPIAGVGNEQFF. CDR3 DNA: TGCAGTGCTCCCCCTATAGCGGGAGTGGGGAATGAGCAGTTCTTC.

There are a few counts of this clonotype. This rearrangement joins TRBV5-6 to TRBJ1-2; possibly TRBD1 for D (5 bases). The CDR3 consists of 14 residues. The V end lost 1 base, the J end lost 4 bases, and 11 bases lay between the germline ends. From germline, CDR1 is SGHDT and CDR2 YYEEEE. CDR3: CASSLFQGVYGYTF. Here the CDR3 DNA reads TGTGCCAGCAGCTTGTTCCAGGGAGTCTATGGCTACACCTTC.

To note about this clonotype: One end of the junction varies from germline; a read error may be responsible. V and J are TRBV5-1 and TRBJ2-2; 10 bases map to TRBD1. This CDR3 spans 16 amino acids. CDR1 and CDR2 (germline): SGHRS, YFSETQ. The CDR3 nucleotides are TGCGCCAGCAGCCATGCGGGACAGGGGAACGCCGGGGAGCTGTTTTTT. Amino acid sequence: CASSHAGQGNAGELFF.

Regarding this clonotype: A much bigger clone sits one base away, suggesting this may be a read error. The rearrangement uses TRBV7-2 and TRBJ2-1; 8 positions agree with TRBD1. The CDR3 is 15 amino acids. Germline loops: CDR1 SGHTA, CDR2 FQGNSA. The CDR3 loop is CANSLSTGVYNEQFF. The CDR3 bases are TGTGCCAACAGCTTATCGACAGGGGTGTACAATGAGCAGTTCTTC.

This clonotype showed up many times. The rearrangement joins TRBV2 to TRBJ2-7; no reliable D call. V was pared by 1 base and J by 7 bases, with 14 bases between. CDR3 length equals 14 residues. The germline CDR1 and CDR2 sequences are SNHLY and FYNNEI. The CDR3 coding sequence is TGTGCCAGCAGTGAAGGTGTAGGGCGCCAGGAGCAGTACTTC. This sequence encodes CASSEGVGRQEQYF.

The chain has TRBV9 and TRBJ2-7, with 8 bases matching TRBD1. In germline, CDR1 is SGDLS, CDR2 YYNGEE. The CDR3 is 14 amino acids. Trimming took 4 bases from V and 2 from J; bases not matched to a gene: 5. CDR3 residues: CASSKGQDTYEQYF. CDR3 coding DNA: TGTGCCAGCAGCAAGGGACAGGATACCTACGAGCAGTACTTC.

This clonotype was found a few times. V gene TRBV9 combines with J gene TRBJ2-1, with 12 bases lining up with TRBD1. The ends lost 4 bases at V and 8 bases at J; junction bases unmatched: 4. The germline V gene has CDR1 SGDLS and CDR2 YYNGEE. The CDR3 consists of 14 residues. CDR3 DNA: TGTGCCAGCAGCACCGGGACAGGGGGCTATGAGCAGTTCTTC. This translates into CASSTGTGGYEQFF.

This clonotype was recorded at least ten times. The gene calls are TRBV7-2 and TRBJ2-1; 10 positions agree with TRBD2. V lost 5 bases and J lost 8; bases outside the gene matches: 6. The length of the CDR3 is 14 residues. The germline CDR1 and CDR2 sequences are SGHTA and FQGNSA. The CDR3 sequence: CASSQGLAIHEQFF. The CDR3 nucleotides are TGTGCCAGCAGCCAGGGACTAGCGATCCATGAGCAGTTCTTC.

This clonotype was observed a handful of times. The rearrangement joins TRBV12-3 or TRBV12-4 to TRBJ2-7, with 12 bases aligning to TRBD1. V dropped 6 bases and J dropped 3; count of bases not matched to a gene: 9. The CDR3 is 16 amino acids. CDR3 in amino acids: CASRGGGQGAYYEQYF. For the CDR3, the DNA is TGTGCCAGCAGGGGAGGGGGACAGGGGGCTTACTACGAGCAGTACTTC.

This clonotype was counted a few times. This sequence joins TRBV7-9 and TRBJ1-6; TRBD1 might be the D (5 bases). CDR1 SEHNR and CDR2 FQNEAQ come from the germline V gene (reference sequence). V was trimmed by 1 base and J by 7 bases, leaving 14 bases between them. This CDR3 region has 16 residues. CDR3 sequence: CASSLGGQAQNSPLHF. The DNA for the CDR3 is TGTGCCAGCAGCTTAGGGGGCCAGGCGCAGAATTCACCCCTCCACTTT.

This clonotype was seen a handful of times. The chain has TRBV2 and TRBJ2-1, with 7 bases fitting TRBD2. Unmatched junction bases numbered 7, after V lost 1 base and J lost 4 bases. The CDR3 covers 16 residues. Germline V lookup: CDR1 SNHLY, CDR2 FYNNEI. CDR3 in amino acids: CASSEEAGDGYNEQFF. For the CDR3, the DNA is TGTGCCAGCAGTGAAGAGGCGGGGGATGGTTACAATGAGCAGTTCTTC.

The CDR3 DNA sequence: TGTGCCAGCAGCAAATTTAGCCCGGAGGGCAATCAGCCCCAGCATTTT. The encoded protein is CASSKFSPEGNQPQHF. V and J are TRBV21-1 and TRBJ1-5. TRBV21-1 is a listed pseudogene. This CDR3 is 16 amino acids long.